This TCR beta chain was captured in a study of control samples from healthy donors and cancer patients. There are a few counts of this clone. Clones were read by immunoSEQ multiplex PCR, and TCRdb kept only the in-frame ones, dropping some. The data show 150,000 to 180,000 clones, approximately 94% seen once. V dropped 0 bases and J dropped 6 bases, with 9 bases sitting between them. There are 13 residues in the CDR3. Germline V gene sequence: CDR1 MNHEY, CDR2 SVGEGT. This receptor was identified in a man between 35 and 55 years old in good health. J is TRBJ2-7 and V is TRBV6-2 or TRBV6-3; D is uncertain. Sequencing used blood. CDR3 residues: CASSYSKVGEQYF. As DNA, the CDR3 is TGTGCCAGCAGTTACTCGAAGGTCGGCGAGCAGTACTTC.